The T cell receptor beta chain described here comes from a study of T cells in localized non-small cell lung cancer. Clones were sequenced by immunoSEQ multiplex PCR, and TCRdb holds only the in-frame ones, with some missing. The table records roughly 5,200 clones, about 50% of them present only once. Germline CDR1 reads MDHEN; CDR2 reads SYDVKM. Trimming removed 5 bases at V and 8 bases at J, with 18 bases between. This CDR3 is 14 amino acids long. Sequencing used lymph node tissue, obtained before any cancer treatment. The rearrangement joins TRBV28 to TRBJ1-2; D may be TRBD1 (6 bases). The origin of this receptor is a male donor aged 60 or older with stage I squamous cell lung carcinoma. CDR3 protein: CASSPQGRGVGYTF. The CDR3 region has the DNA TGTGCCAGCAGTCCCCAGGGTAGGGGGGTAGGCTACACCTTC.